The 18 T cell receptor beta chains reported below all come from one sample, sequenced in a study of CD8+CD57+ T cells in acquired aplastic anemia. The use of genomic DNA as template underpinned the TCR beta VDJ and CDR3 profiling. TCRdb independently ran MiXCR on the reads; one entry per CDR3 protein. The table shows about 130,000 distinct CDR3 sequences, with 48% occurring only once. The sample taken for sequencing was sorted CD4+, CD8+, or CD8+CD57+ T cells (not recorded which) from PBMCs. Receptor source: a human donor in good health, serving as a control.

The chain recombines TRBV7-3 with TRBJ2-1; no reliable D call. V was trimmed by 0 bases and J by 9 bases, leaving 9 bases between them. Germline V CDR1 and CDR2: SGHTA, FQGTGA. The CDR3 spans 13 residues. This chain's CDR3 is CASSLTRAAEQFF. In DNA, the CDR3 is TGTGCCAGCAGCTTAACGAGAGCAGCTGAGCAGTTCTTC.

A remark on this clonotype: At one end the junction does not follow the germline gene, possibly because of a read error. This rearrangement joins TRBV7-9 to TRBJ1-2; D unresolved. The germline V gene has CDR1 SEHNR and CDR2 FQNEAQ (reference sequence). This CDR3 contains 14 residues. The CDR3 DNA is TGTGCTAGCAGCTTTGGGGAGGATAACTATGGCTACACCTTC. Amino acids: CASSFGEDNYGYTF.

This sequence joins TRBV6-6 and TRBJ2-7; D unresolved. Deletions cut 6 bases from V and 4 bases from J, with 7 bases between. The CDR3 extends over 11 amino acids. Germline V lookup: CDR1 MNHNY, CDR2 SVGAGI (reference sequence). This CDR3 is CASRVGYEQYF. The CDR3 bases are TGTGCCAGCAGGGTGGGTTACGAGCAGTACTTC.

The gene calls are TRBV15 and TRBJ2-1; D perhaps matches TRBD2 (7 bases). Trimming shortened V by 0 bases and J by 0 bases, and 15 bases separated the two germline ends. The CDR3 contains 18 residues. In germline, CDR1 is LNHNV, CDR2 YYDKDF (reference sequence). The CDR3 region is CATSRDGGGQGSYNEQFF. The CDR3, as DNA: TGTGCCACCAGCAGAGATGGGGGGGGACAAGGCTCCTACAATGAGCAGTTCTTC.

The CDR3 nucleotides are TGCAGTGCTAGTGCTCGGACGGACGACAATGAGCAGTTCTTC. Amino acids: CSASARTDDNEQFF. The chain employs TRBV20-1 and TRBJ2-1; D not resolved. The CDR3 covers 14 residues. In germline, CDR1 is DFQATT, CDR2 SNEGSKA (reference sequence). The ends were cut back, 3 bases at V and 5 bases at J, with 14 bases in the middle.

This clonotype came up once. The genes are TRBV20-1 and TRBJ2-7; 12 nucleotides line up with TRBD2. The CDR3 has 13 amino acids. Looked up from germline, CDR1 is DFQATT and CDR2 is SNEGSKA (reference sequence). After removal of 5 bases from V and 3 bases from J, the junction contained 2 bases not matched to a gene. In nucleotides, the CDR3 is TGCAGTGCTGGGACTAGCGGGCGCTACGAGCAGTACTTC. This encodes CSAGTSGRYEQYF.

A few counts support this clonotype. V gene TRBV20-1 combines with J gene TRBJ2-1, with unresolved D. V lost 1 base and J 5 bases, leaving 6 bases between the germline ends. Germline V lookup: CDR1 DFQATT, CDR2 SNEGSKA (reference sequence). The CDR3 is 12 amino acids. Here the CDR3 DNA reads TGCAGTGCTAGAGTTTTTGACAATGAGCAGTTCTTC. Its protein product is CSARVFDNEQFF.

This clonotype has a single count. This chain connects TRBV12-3 or TRBV12-4 to TRBJ1-3; D may be TRBD1 (6 bases). Trimming shortened V by 5 bases and J by 3 bases, and 23 bases separated the two germline ends. The CDR3 runs 18 residues. The CDR3 sequence: CASSIIGGRGASGNTIYF. CDR3 DNA: TGTGCCAGCAGTATAATAGGGGGTCGAGGGGCGAGTGGAAACACCATATATTTT.

The V gene is TRBV12-3 or TRBV12-4, the J gene TRBJ2-1; possible D gene TRBD2, 6 bases. The V end was cut by 2 bases, the J end by 2 bases, with 13 bases between. CDR3 length: 16 residues. CDR3 coding DNA: TGTGCCAGCAGTTTATATCCTCGGAGGGCCTACAATGAGCAGTTCTTC. Amino acids: CASSLYPRRAYNEQFF.

This clonotype has a count of ten or more. This rearrangement joins TRBV19 to TRBJ1-4; weak D call: TRBD1 (6 bases). CDR3 size: 15 residues. V lost 5 bases and J lost 3, with 13 bases in between. CDR1 is LNHDA, CDR2 SQIVND, per germline (reference sequence). The CDR3 loop reads CASSLTGFANEKLFF. CDR3 coding DNA: TGTGCCAGTAGTTTGACAGGCTTCGCTAATGAAAAACTGTTTTTT.

This clonotype occurred many times. The chain carries TRBV19 and TRBJ1-5, with D possibly TRBD1 on 6 matching bases. Per the germline V gene, CDR1 is LNHDA and CDR2 is SQIVND (reference sequence). This CDR3 is 13 amino acids long. Between the trimmed V and J ends, which lost 6 bases and 7 bases, there was a span of 13 bases. The CDR3 nucleotides read TGTGCCAGTAGAGTGGGGGCCGGACAGCCCCAGCATTTT. It yields the protein CASRVGAGQPQHF.

The rearrangement uses TRBV7-2 and TRBJ1-6, with 9 bases matching TRBD1. Germline CDR1 is SGHTA and CDR2 is FQGNSA. Losses at the gene ends were 3 bases for V and 7 bases for J; bases not matched to a gene: 4. The CDR3 spans 15 residues. CDR3 sequence (DNA): TGTGCCAGCAGCTTGGGACAGGGCCGAAATTCACCCCTCCACTTT. Translated: CASSLGQGRNSPLHF. Full variable domain (rest looked up from reference TRBV7-2 and TRBJ1-6): GAGVSQSPSNKVTEKGKDVELRCDPISGHTALYWYRQSLGQGLEFLIYFQGNSAPDKSGLPSDRFSAERTGGSVSTLTIQRTQQEDSAVYLCASSLGQGRNSPLHFGNGTRLTVT.

This chain links TRBV30 with TRBJ1-4; unclear D gene. Per germline, CDR1 GTSNPN and CDR2 SVGIG (reference sequence). V was clipped by 4 bases and J by 8 bases, with 14 bases between them. The CDR3 extends over 13 amino acids. Here the CDR3 reads CAWKWLGEEKLFF. Here the CDR3 DNA reads TGTGCCTGGAAGTGGCTGGGAGAGGAAAAACTGTTTTTT.

This chain connects TRBV10-3 to TRBJ2-6; possibly TRBD1 for D (5 bases). CDR3 length: 15 amino acids. CDR1 and CDR2 (germline): ENHRY, SYGVKD. V was clipped by 5 bases and J by 1 base, with 9 bases between them. This CDR3 reads CAISYAGSGANVLTF. The CDR3 DNA reads TGTGCCATCAGTTACGCAGGGTCTGGGGCCAACGTCCTGACTTTC.

This clonotype was seen ten or more times. V usage is TRBV5-1 and J usage is TRBJ2-3, with D perhaps TRBD2 (6 bases). The CDR3 runs 16 residues. V lost 4 bases and J 0 bases, leaving 15 bases between the germline ends. Germline lookup yields CDR1 SGHRS and CDR2 YFSETQ. The CDR3 protein is CASSQTLAPSTDTQYF. In DNA, the CDR3 is TGCGCCAGCAGCCAAACACTAGCTCCCAGCACAGATACGCAGTATTTT.

This clonotype was counted at least ten times. This chain links TRBV6-1 with TRBJ2-7; 8 bases are shared with TRBD1. This CDR3 has 15 amino acids. With 6 bases clipped from V and 5 bases from J, the junction kept 12 bases outside the gene matches. Per germline, CDR1 MNHNS and CDR2 SASEGT. The CDR3 loop is CASSTTGQVGHEQYF. DNA of the CDR3: TGTGCCAGCAGCACAACGGGACAGGTTGGCCACGAGCAGTACTTC.

This clonotype was seen many times. V is TRBV5-1 and J is TRBJ1-6; D is unresolved. CDR3 size: 14 residues. Germline lookup yields CDR1 SGHRS and CDR2 YFSETQ. Trimming pared 2 bases from V and 7 bases from J, leaving 10 bases between. CDR3 sequence reads: CASSLQSPNSPLHF. The CDR3, as DNA: TGCGCCAGCAGCTTACAGAGCCCGAATTCACCCCTCCACTTT.

Details on this clonotype: This could be a read error, since a much larger clone is one nucleotide away. This rearrangement joins TRBV30 to TRBJ1-2, with 8 nucleotides matching TRBD1. V shed 1 base, J shed 6 bases, and the junction held 4 bases outside the gene matches. The CDR3 runs to 13 residues. Germline V gene data show CDR1 as GTSNPN and CDR2 as SVGIG (reference sequence). CDR3 loop: CAWSETGEHGYTF. The CDR3 DNA is TGTGCCTGGAGTGAGACAGGGGAGCATGGCTACACCTTC.